Below, 16 T cell receptor beta chains from the same sample are listed, as sequenced in a study of T cell responses to AZD1222 COVID-19 vaccine. Some clones are missing from TCRdb's copy, which holds only in-frame ones; the method was immunoSEQ multiplex PCR. The repertoire holds 140,000 or so clones, with about 92% as singletons. Sequencing was performed on peripheral blood, taken on day 0 of AZD1222 vaccination. Receptors were obtained from an adult in good health.

The rearrangement uses TRBV7-2 and TRBJ1-5, with D possibly TRBD1 on 5 matching bases. CDR3 length: 15 residues. Germline CDR1 reads SGHTA; CDR2 reads FQGNSA. V lost 2 bases and J lost 3, with 11 bases in between. Here the CDR3 reads CASSLRPGTNQPQHF. Written as DNA, the CDR3 is TGTGCCAGCAGCTTACGGCCAGGGACCAATCAGCCCCAGCATTTT.

The CDR3 region is CASHGQVATNEKLFF. The CDR3 bases are TGTGCCAGTCATGGACAGGTTGCAACTAATGAAAAACTGTTTTTT. V usage is TRBV19 and J usage is TRBJ1-4; TRBD1 agrees at 7 bases. The CDR3 spans 15 residues. The V gene end was trimmed by 8 bases and the J gene end by 0 bases; junction bases not matched to a gene: 6. The germline CDR1 and CDR2 sequences are LNHDA and SQIVND (reference sequence). Looking up the rest from reference TRBV19 and TRBJ1-4 gives the full variable domain: DGGITQSPKYLFRKEGQNVTLSCEQNLNHDAMYWYRQDPGQGLRLIYYSQIVNDFQKGDIAEGYSVSREKKESFPLTVTSAQKNPTAFYLCASHGQVATNEKLFFGSGTQLSVL.

By share, this clone counts as large (0.1 to 1%). This sequence joins TRBV4-2 and TRBJ2-7, with 11 bases lining up with TRBD2. V lost 1 base to trimming and J lost 0 bases; unmatched junction nucleotides: 5. The CDR3 runs to 17 residues. Germline V gives CDR1 LGHNA, CDR2 YNFKEQ. The CDR3 DNA is TGTGCCAGCAGCCAAGGTTTAGCGGGGGGGCCCTCCTACGAGCAGTACTTC. Protein sequence: CASSQGLAGGPSYEQYF.

The chain is built from TRBV4-1 and TRBJ2-6; D is uncertain. CDR3 size: 15 residues. V was shortened by 1 base and J by 2 bases, with 6 bases between the two germline ends. Germline V gene lookup returns CDR1 MGHRA and CDR2 YSYEKL. CDR3 region: CASSQVSAGANVLTF. The DNA of the CDR3 is TGCGCCAGCAGCCAAGTGTCGGCTGGGGCCAACGTCCTGACTTTC.

The rearrangement links TRBV2 to TRBJ1-2, with a weak D call TRBD1 (6 bases). The CDR3 contains 14 residues. Germline lookup yields CDR1 SNHLY and CDR2 FYNNEI. The germline V and J ends were trimmed by 6 bases and 4 bases, with 15 bases remaining between them. The CDR3 protein is CASRPLRGGYGYTF. CDR3 coding DNA: TGTGCCAGCAGACCTTTACGAGGGGGCTATGGCTACACCTTC.

The chain uses TRBV19 and TRBJ1-1; D possibly corresponds to TRBD1 (5 bases). The CDR3 contains 12 residues. CDR1 and CDR2 from the germline V gene are LNHDA and SQIVND (reference sequence). Trimming removed 5 bases from V and 12 bases from J, with 16 bases in between. CDR3: CASSLRARGPFF. CDR3 in DNA: TGTGCCAGTAGTCTCCGAGCGCGGGGACCTTTCTTT.

The chain joins TRBV7-3 to TRBJ2-2; D is unclear. CDR3 length equals 16 residues. V was trimmed by 2 bases and J by 1 base, leaving 11 bases between them. Germline CDR1 and CDR2: SGHTA and FQGTGA. The CDR3 DNA is TGTGCCAGCAGCTTATTGGGATTGTTGAACACCGGGGAGCTGTTTTTT. Protein: CASSLLGLLNTGELFF.

The chain recombines TRBV27 with TRBJ2-7; the match to TRBD1 covers 11 bases. With V trimmed by 4 bases and J by 1 base, 9 bases remained unmatched. This CDR3 spans 17 amino acids. CDR1 is MNHEY, CDR2 SMNVEV, per germline (reference sequence). CDR3 amino acids: CASSSPPGTGGSYEQYF. The CDR3 nucleotides are TGTGCCAGCAGTTCGCCGCCCGGGACAGGGGGATCCTACGAGCAGTACTTC.

This chain uses TRBV3-1 (or the pseudogene TRBV3-2) with TRBJ1-1, with a tentative D call TRBD1 (6 bases). V was trimmed by 6 bases and J by 6 bases, leaving 17 bases between them. CDR3 length equals 14 residues. The germline V gene encodes CDR1 LGHDT and CDR2 YNNKEL (reference sequence). CDR3 coding DNA: TGTGCCAGCAGAACACAGGGCCTGATATCTGAAGCTTTCTTT. As protein: CASRTQGLISEAFF.

This chain joins TRBV7-6 and TRBJ2-3; 10 nucleotides line up with TRBD2. Trimming at V came to 1 base and at J to 2 bases, leaving 6 bases not matched to a gene. There are 17 residues in the CDR3. Germline-derived CDR1 and CDR2 are SGHVS and FNYEAQ. The CDR3 protein is CASSLVPSGGFTDTQYF. CDR3 DNA: TGTGCCAGCAGCTTAGTGCCTAGCGGGGGATTCACAGATACGCAGTATTTT.

The CDR3 loop is CASSPGTGIGYTF. CDR3 nucleotide sequence: TGTGCCAGCAGCCCCGGGACAGGGATTGGCTACACCTTC. The chain employs TRBV3-1 (or the pseudogene TRBV3-2) and TRBJ1-2; 9 bases are shared with TRBD1. Trimming took 4 bases from V and 7 from J; bases not matched to a gene: 4. Germline V lookup: CDR1 LGHDT, CDR2 YNNKEL (reference sequence). The length of the CDR3 is 13 residues.

This rearrangement joins TRBV5-1 to TRBJ2-7, with TRBD1 matching over 8 bases. This CDR3 contains 14 residues. In germline, CDR1 is SGHRS, CDR2 YFSETQ. The J segment lost 2 bases and the V segment lost 4 bases, leaving 5 bases of the junction unmatched. CDR3 amino acids: CASSRGQGTYEQYF. CDR3 nucleotide sequence: TGCGCCAGCAGCCGAGGACAGGGAACCTACGAGCAGTACTTC.

The V gene is TRBV13, the J gene TRBJ1-3; D is undetermined. CDR3 length: 16 amino acids. CDR1 and CDR2 from the germline V gene are PRHDT and FYEKMQ (reference sequence). V was clipped by 1 base and J by 1 base, with 11 bases between them. The CDR3 bases are TGTGCCAGCAGCTTAGTGGCAGGAGCATCTGGAAACACCATATATTTT. It yields the protein CASSLVAGASGNTIYF. Full variable domain (outside the CDR3, taken from reference TRBV13 and TRBJ1-3): AAGVIQSPRHLIKEKRETATLKCYPIPRHDTVYWYQQGPGQDPQFLISFYEKMQSDKGSIPDRFSAQQFSDYHSELNMSSLELGDSALYFCASSLVAGASGNTIYFGEGSWLTVV.

The V gene is TRBV5-1, the J gene TRBJ2-7, with 8 nucleotides matching TRBD2. The J segment lost 6 bases and the V segment lost 0 bases, leaving 8 bases of the junction unmatched. This CDR3 comprises 15 residues. Germline assignment: CDR1 SGHRS and CDR2 YFSETQ. The CDR3 nucleotides are TGCGCCAGCAGCTTGGGGGGACTAGTAGTTTCCGAGCAGTACTTC. The encoded protein is CASSLGGLVVSEQYF.

The chain combines TRBV11-2 with TRBJ1-2; TRBD1 is a possible D gene (6 bases). With 4 bases removed from V and 4 bases from J, the gap between germline ends came to 13 bases. CDR3 size: 14 residues. The germline V gene has CDR1 SGHAT and CDR2 FQNNGV. The CDR3 bases are TGTGCCAGCAGCTCGATGGGGGGCAGCTATGGCTACACCTTC. It is translated as CASSSMGGSYGYTF.

The chain employs TRBV19 and TRBJ2-3; the D is unclear. The V gene lost 4 bases and the J gene lost 2 bases, with 7 bases spanning the gap. The germline V gene encodes CDR1 LNHDA and CDR2 SQIVND (reference sequence). This CDR3 comprises 13 residues. Here the CDR3 reads CASSNVATDTQYF. The CDR3 DNA is TGTGCCAGTAGTAACGTCGCCACAGATACGCAGTATTTT. Variable domain in full (rest from reference TRBV19 and TRBJ2-3): DGGITQSPKYLFRKEGQNVTLSCEQNLNHDAMYWYRQDPGQGLRLIYYSQIVNDFQKGDIAEGYSVSREKKESFPLTVTSAQKNPTAFYLCASSNVATDTQYFGPGTRLTVL.